The 13 T cell receptor beta chains reported below all come from one sample, sequenced in a study of T-cell reconstitution after alpha-beta-depleted transplantation in children. The authors prepared the TCRbeta library with unique molecular identifiers. TCRdb used MiXCR to reprocess the PCR reads, holding one entry per CDR3 protein. The sample has 350,000 to 450,000 distinct CDR3 sequences, about an eighth seen once. Here the sequenced sample was PBMCs, taken from the stem cell graft. These receptors were collected from a human donor who donated a stem cell graft to a child with Fanconi anemia.

As DNA, the CDR3 is TGTGCCTCCTGCAGGGTTTTTACCGGGGAGCTGTTTTTT. Translated: CASCRVFTGELFF. The rearrangement uses TRBV28 and TRBJ2-2, with a possible D match to TRBD1 (5 bases). V lost 11 bases and J 5 bases, leaving 15 bases between the germline ends. The germline CDR1 and CDR2 sequences are MDHEN and SYDVKM. This CDR3 is 13 amino acids long.

This chain uses TRBV11-2 with TRBJ2-4; D is uncertain. The CDR3 sequence is 16 residues long. The germline gives CDR1 SGHAT, CDR2 FQNNGV. Trimming removed 5 bases at V and 0 bases at J, with 14 bases between. The CDR3 coding sequence is TGTGCCAGCAGCCTCTTAGTATCCTTAGCCAAAAACATTCAGTACTTC. Amino acids: CASSLLVSLAKNIQYF.

The chain has TRBV12-3 or TRBV12-4 and TRBJ1-2; D possibly corresponds to TRBD1 (5 bases). V lost 1 base and J 4 bases, leaving 10 bases between the germline ends. The CDR3 sequence is 14 residues long. The CDR3 bases are TGTGCCAGCAGTTTAGTCAATGGGGGCTATGGCTACACCTTC. Protein product: CASSLVNGGYGYTF.

The V call is TRBV7-6, the J call TRBJ2-1, with D hard to call. V was clipped by 1 base and J by 2 bases, with 9 bases between them. The CDR3 contains 15 residues. CDR1 is SGHVS, CDR2 FNYEAQ, per germline. CDR3 loop: CASSLVDATYNEQFF. The DNA of the CDR3 is TGTGCCAGCAGCTTAGTCGACGCGACCTACAATGAGCAGTTCTTC.

This clonotype was counted at least ten times. The V gene is TRBV12-3 or TRBV12-4, the J gene TRBJ2-7; D is possibly TRBD2 (7 bases). Between the trimmed V and J ends, which lost 3 bases and 5 bases, there was a span of 14 bases. The length of the CDR3 is 14 residues. The CDR3 loop reads CASSFGGALNEQYF. Here the CDR3 DNA reads TGTGCCAGCAGTTTTGGGGGGGCGCTGAACGAGCAGTACTTC.

This clonotype was found a few times. V is TRBV12-3 or TRBV12-4 and J is TRBJ1-5; 9 nucleotides match TRBD1. The CDR3 is 14 amino acids. Trimming at V came to 6 bases and at J to 6 bases, leaving 6 bases not matched to a gene. CDR3 protein: CASSRTGERQPQHF. The CDR3 DNA reads TGTGCCAGCAGCAGGACAGGGGAACGTCAGCCCCAGCATTTT.

The chain joins TRBV2 to TRBJ2-7, with TRBD1 as a possible D gene (5 bases). Per germline, CDR1 SNHLY and CDR2 FYNNEI. CDR3 length: 11 residues. Trimming removed 5 bases from V and 6 bases from J, with 8 bases in between. In DNA form, the CDR3 reads TGTGCCAGCAGTTTGACAGCCGAGCAGTACTTC. This sequence encodes CASSLTAEQYF.

The chain joins TRBV5-1 to TRBJ2-1; TRBD2 agrees at 13 bases. Germline assignment: CDR1 SGHRS and CDR2 YFSETQ. The CDR3 runs 18 residues. V was pared by 4 bases and J by 1 base, with 8 bases of the junction left unmatched. For the CDR3, the DNA is TGCGCCAGCAGCCCGAAGACTAGCGGGGGGAGATCCTACAATGAGCAGTTCTTC. Protein: CASSPKTSGGRSYNEQFF.

This clonotype appeared a few times. This chain connects TRBV15 to TRBJ1-2; no clear D gene. V was trimmed by 4 bases and J by 2 bases, leaving 5 bases between them. The CDR3 loop spans 12 amino acids. CDR1 and CDR2 (germline): LNHNV, YYDKDF (reference sequence). CDR3 in amino acids: CATSMTNYGYTF. The CDR3 nucleotides are TGTGCCACCAGCATGACCAACTATGGCTACACCTTC.

This clonotype was counted many times. The CDR3 loop is CASSPAMTGTGNTIYF. In DNA, the CDR3 is TGTGCCAGCTCACCAGCAATGACAGGGACTGGAAACACCATATATTTT. V is TRBV18 and J is TRBJ1-3; 7 bases are a match to TRBD1. Germline CDR1 is KGHSH and CDR2 is LQKENI. Unmatched junction bases numbered 6, after V lost 2 bases and J lost 2 bases. The CDR3 has 16 amino acids.

The rearrangement uses TRBV6-2 or TRBV6-3 and TRBJ2-1; TRBD2 matches 14 bases. The CDR3 length is 20 residues. Germline values: CDR1 MNHEY, CDR2 SVGEGT. The V and J ends lost 1 base and 0 bases, in that order; junction bases with no gene match: 8. CDR3 DNA sequence: TGTGCCAGCAGTTACTTCGGGACTAGCGGGGGATGGAGCTCCTACAATGAGCAGTTCTTC. This translates into CASSYFGTSGGWSSYNEQFF.

Only a few counts were recorded for this clonotype. CDR3 sequence reads: CASSQDGDLLGEQFF. The CDR3 coding sequence is TGCGCCAGCAGCCAAGACGGCGACCTCCTTGGGGAGCAGTTCTTC. The V and J genes are TRBV4-3 and TRBJ2-1; D gene ambiguous. Germline lookup yields CDR1 LGHNA and CDR2 YSLEER. V was pared by 0 bases and J by 10 bases, with 16 bases between. The CDR3 contains 15 residues.

At least ten counts were recorded for this clonotype. The chain carries TRBV27 and TRBJ1-1; no firm D call. V was cut by 4 bases and J by 14 bases, with 20 bases left in between. Germline V gene sequence: CDR1 MNHEY, CDR2 SMNVEV (reference sequence). CDR3 length: 13 amino acids. This chain's CDR3 is CASSSRTGIRTFF. The CDR3 DNA follows: TGTGCCAGCAGTTCCCGGACGGGGATCCGGACCTTCTTT.